This entry concerns a single T cell receptor beta chain. The data belong to a study of blood T cell repertoires in COVID-19. As for the study in general: Donors in the United States, Italy and Spain gave samples during acute or convalescent COVID-19. Sample material is recorded as cDNA or gDNA derived from T cells, B-cell-depleted T cells, or PBMCs.

The J segment lost 4 bases and the V segment lost 6 bases, leaving 7 bases of the junction unmatched. From germline, CDR1 is SNHLY and CDR2 FYNNEI. CDR3 length equals 14 residues. As handled by the study authors: It was from reference gene primer amplification that nucleated cell counts were estimated. Assay used: immunoSEQ multiplex PCR; TCRdb lists only in-frame clones, some missing. That table supplies the V and J calls and clone size; D and trimming were determined from the DNA. The top ten hold about 2% of the sample, which has approximately 36,000 clones, more than 70% seen once. The sequence came from a human donor in a cohort sampled during active COVID-19. This chain uses TRBV2 with TRBJ1-1, with TRBD1 matching over 8 bases. The material sequenced was peripheral blood. CDR3 DNA: TGTGCCAGCAGGTTACAGGGGGGTAGCACTGAAGCTTTCTTT. Its translation: CASRLQGGSTEAFF.